This is a list of T cell receptor beta chains from one sample in a study of human thymus T cells. The table came from immunoSEQ multiplex PCR; TCRdb's copy has only in-frame clones and leaves some out. This sample has roughly 130,000 clones, with around 94% found just once. Source material: thymus tissue. The receptors stem from a boy under three years old with a congenital heart defect but otherwise immunologically healthy. Each CDR3 is given with its conserved first and last residue. The order of the fields is J gene, V gene, D gene, clone size, CDR3 protein, CDR3 DNA. D genes are given only for firm matches. The listing skips clone size in some rows; elsewhere it reads once, few, many or a size class.

TRBJ2-7	TRBV5-4	TRBD2	.	CASSLVGSEERGLHEQYF	TGTGCCAGCAGCTTGGTAGGTAGTGAGGAGCGGGGGCTCCACGAGCAGTACTTC
TRBJ1-4	TRBV28	.	.	CASSFGRPQLEKLFF	TGTGCCAGCAGTTTCGGACGCCCCCAGCTTGAAAAACTGTTTTTT
TRBJ1-6	TRBV27	.	.	CASSLLGGELDLHF	TGTGCCAGCAGTTTACTCGGAGGGGAGCTTGACCTCCACTTT
TRBJ2-3	TRBV27	TRBD2	.	CASRAPGGYTDTQYF	TGTGCCAGCAGGGCCCCCGGGGGGTACACAGATACGCAGTATTTT
TRBJ1-2	TRBV11-2	TRBD1	.	CASSLAGTVSNYGYTF	TGTGCCAGCAGCTTAGCCGGGACAGTGTCTAACTATGGCTACACCTTC
TRBJ2-2	TRBV30	.	once	CAWSPGPRGGTGELFF	TGTGCCTGGAGCCCGGGCCCCCGGGGAGGAACCGGGGAGCTGTTTTTT
TRBJ1-5	TRBV28	.	.	CASRFREPTFRRSNQPQHF	TGTGCCAGCAGGTTCCGGGAACCTACTTTCCGCCGGAGCAATCAGCCCCAGCATTTT
TRBJ2-3	TRBV14	.	.	CASSPKMGSSDTQYF	TGTGCCAGCAGCCCCAAAATGGGTAGCTCCGATACGCAGTATTTT
TRBJ1-4	TRBV5-4	TRBD1	.	CASSLDRGGEKLFF	TGTGCCAGCAGCCTCGACAGGGGAGGGGAAAAACTGTTTTTT
TRBJ2-3	TRBV28	TRBD2	.	CASSLPSSGHSTDTQYF	TGTGCCAGCAGTTTACCCTCTAGCGGGCACAGCACAGATACGCAGTATTTT
TRBJ2-5	TRBV29-1	TRBD2	.	CSVEVLRGGKETQYF	TGCAGCGTTGAAGTCCTCCGGGGGGGAAAAGAGACCCAGTACTTC
TRBJ2-7	TRBV28	TRBD1	.	CASNPGGLYEQYF	TGTGCCAGCAACCCAGGGGGCCTGTACGAGCAGTACTTC
TRBJ2-2	TRBV4-2	TRBD2	.	CASSQDRTSGGTGELFF	TGTGCCAGCAGCCAAGATAGGACTAGCGGGGGGACCGGGGAGCTGTTTTTT
TRBJ2-2	TRBV4-2	.	.	CASSQDNSGGPHTGELFF	TGTGCCAGCAGCCAAGATAATTCAGGGGGGCCTCACACCGGGGAGCTGTTTTTT
TRBJ1-6	TRBV27	TRBD1	.	CASSKSTEDRGRISPLHF	TGTGCCAGCAGTAAGTCGACAGAGGACAGGGGAAGGATTTCACCCCTCCACTTT
TRBJ2-7	TRBV25-1	TRBD1	.	CASRRDRGGEQYF	TGTGCCAGCCGACGAGACAGGGGAGGCGAGCAGTACTTC
TRBJ1-2	TRBV4-1	TRBD1	.	CASSQEGDRGRGYTF	TGCGCCAGCAGCCAAGAAGGCGACAGGGGGAGGGGCTACACCTTC
TRBJ2-5	TRBV6-1	.	.	CASSDKGETQYF	TGTGCCAGCAGTGACAAGGGAGAGACCCAGTACTTC
TRBJ1-2	TRBV4-3	.	.	CASSQDLPGPPPRGYTF	TGCGCCAGCAGCCAAGATCTTCCAGGACCACCTCCTCGGGGCTACACCTTC
TRBJ2-5	TRBV30	.	.	CAWRVSETQYF	TGTGCCTGGAGAGTTTCGGAGACCCAGTACTTC
TRBJ1-5	TRBV23-1	.	.	CASSLNRDSNQPQHF	TGCGCCAGCAGTCTAAACAGGGATAGCAATCAGCCCCAGCATTTT
TRBJ1-5	TRBV27	.	.	CASSRDRSRYNQPQHF	TGTGCCAGCAGCAGAGACAGGTCCCGCTACAATCAGCCCCAGCATTTT
TRBJ2-2	TRBV4-2	.	.	CASSQDWWLASDTGELFF	TGTGCCAGCAGCCAAGATTGGTGGCTAGCGTCGGACACCGGGGAGCTGTTTTTT
TRBJ2-7	TRBV4-3	TRBD1	.	CASSHWTGTYEQYF	TGCGCCAGCAGCCATTGGACAGGGACCTACGAGCAGTACTTC
TRBJ2-5	TRBV28	.	.	CASSFEETQYF	TGTGCCAGCAGTTTTGAAGAGACCCAGTACTTC
TRBJ2-1	TRBV2	TRBD2	.	CASSLHDRLLAGGGNEQFF	TGTGCCAGCAGTCTACACGACAGACTACTAGCGGGGGGAGGGAATGAGCAGTTCTTC
TRBJ1-2	TRBV7-6	TRBD1	once	CASSPRDGTGGLYGYTF	TGTGCCAGCAGCCCCCGGGACGGGACAGGGGGCCTCTATGGCTACACCTTC
TRBJ2-7	TRBV28	TRBD1	.	CASSDRASNEQYF	TGTGCCAGCAGTGACAGGGCCTCAAACGAGCAGTACTTC
TRBJ2-1	TRBV5-1	.	.	CASSFDSNEQFF	TGCGCCAGCAGCTTTGACTCCAATGAGCAGTTCTTC
TRBJ2-3	TRBV6-1	.	.	CASSCERGTDTQYF	TGTGCCAGCAGTTGTGAGCGGGGCACAGATACGCAGTATTTT
TRBJ1-4	TRBV11-2	.	.	CASSLSKETSNEKLFF	TGTGCCAGCAGCCTAAGTAAGGAGACCTCAAATGAAAAACTGTTTTTT
TRBJ2-4	TRBV7-2	.	.	CASSLGAGWGIQYF	TGTGCCAGCAGCTTAGGAGCAGGGTGGGGGATTCAGTACTTC
TRBJ2-1	TRBV7-8	.	once	CASSLAPSYNEQFF	TGTGCCAGCAGCTTAGCGCCCTCCTACAATGAGCAGTTCTTC
TRBJ2-7	TRBV7-9	.	.	CASSLRQGEQYF	TGTGCCAGCAGCTTACGACAAGGCGAGCAGTACTTC
TRBJ2-7	TRBV7-9	.	.	CASSPGYEQYF	TGTGCCAGCAGCCCGGGCTACGAGCAGTACTTC
TRBJ2-5	TRBV7-9	.	.	CASSHPGRMGETQYF	TGTGCCAGCAGTCATCCCGGGCGTATGGGGGAGACCCAGTACTTC
TRBJ2-5	TRBV2	TRBD2	few	CASSDGMRGGLGETQYF	TGTGCCAGCAGTGACGGGATGCGGGGGGGCCTAGGAGAGACCCAGTACTTC
TRBJ2-3	TRBV11-2	.	.	CASSLDEPDTQYF	TGTGCCAGCAGCTTAGATGAGCCAGATACGCAGTATTTT
TRBJ1-4	TRBV9	.	.	CASSEGPPTNEKLFF	TGTGCCAGCAGCGAGGGACCTCCAACTAATGAAAAACTGTTTTTT
TRBJ2-5	TRBV4-3	TRBD2	.	CASSQDLAGGQETQYF	TGCGCCAGCAGCCAAGATTTAGCGGGGGGTCAAGAGACCCAGTACTTC
TRBJ2-7	TRBV4-2	.	.	CASSQGNQGRSPYEQYF	TGTGCCAGCAGCCAGGGAAATCAGGGACGGAGTCCCTACGAGCAGTACTTC
TRBJ1-1	TRBV29-1	.	.	CSVEPLSEAFF	TGCAGCGTTGAGCCCCTCAGTGAAGCTTTCTTT
TRBJ1-1	TRBV18	.	.	CASSSERARGEAFF	TGTGCCAGCTCATCCGAACGGGCCAGGGGAGAAGCTTTCTTT
TRBJ2-1	TRBV13	.	.	CASSLRKGKLGGIF	TGTGCCAGCAGCTTAAGAAAGGGGAAACTAGGAGGGATCTTC
TRBJ2-3	TRBV5-4	.	once	CASMSPFTDTQYF	TGTGCCAGCATGAGTCCCTTCACAGATACGCAGTATTTT
TRBJ1-2	TRBV29-1	TRBD1	.	CSAGRSGQGASGYTF	TGCAGCGCTGGGCGTTCAGGACAGGGGGCTTCTGGCTACACCTTC
TRBJ1-6	TRBV6-6	.	.	CASSYSPEDNSPLHF	TGTGCCAGCAGTTACTCACCTGAAGATAATTCACCCCTCCACTTT
TRBJ1-5	TRBV19	.	.	CASRGGRYQPQHF	TGTGCCAGTAGAGGTGGCCGTTATCAGCCCCAGCATTTT
TRBJ1-2	TRBV4-1	TRBD1	.	CASSRNRGRDGSPNYGYTF	TGCGCCAGCAGCCGCAACAGGGGGCGTGATGGAAGCCCCAACTATGGCTACACCTTC
TRBJ1-5	TRBV27	.	.	CASSTLTTGAGPQHF	TGTGCCAGCAGTACGCTGACGACGGGAGCTGGGCCCCAGCATTTT
TRBJ2-2	TRBV2	TRBD1	.	CASHRTGKNTGELFF	TGTGCCAGCCACCGGACAGGCAAGAACACCGGGGAGCTGTTTTTT
TRBJ1-1	TRBV19	TRBD1	.	CASSLPGQSVAFF	TGTGCCAGTAGTCTTCCGGGACAGTCCGTGGCTTTCTTT
TRBJ2-7	TRBV7-9	TRBD1	.	CASSLGGQGDSVEQYF	TGTGCCAGCAGCTTAGGGGGACAGGGCGATTCGGTCGAGCAGTACTTC
TRBJ2-7	TRBV6-5	TRBD2	.	CASSYAGGEQYF	TGTGCCAGCAGTTACGCGGGGGGGGAGCAGTACTTC
TRBJ1-2	TRBV16	.	.	CASRQENSYGYTF	TGTGCCAGCAGACAAGAGAATTCCTATGGCTACACCTTC
TRBJ2-1	TRBV28	TRBD2	.	CASSFFSGVSYNEQFF	TGTGCCAGCAGTTTCTTTAGCGGGGTCTCCTACAATGAGCAGTTCTTC
TRBJ2-1	TRBV5-1	TRBD2	.	CASSLEGLLAGLFTYNEQFF	TGCGCCAGCAGCTTGGAAGGGTTACTAGCGGGGCTTTTTACCTACAATGAGCAGTTCTTC
TRBJ1-1	TRBV7-9	TRBD1	.	CASSLERDRALPIEAFF	TGTGCCAGCAGCTTAGAACGGGACAGGGCCCTCCCGATTGAAGCTTTCTTT
TRBJ2-7	TRBV28	.	.	CASSRPGHGTYEQYF	TGTGCCAGCAGCCGCCCGGGACATGGGACCTACGAGCAGTACTTC